This TCR beta chain was recovered during a study of cytomegalovirus exposure and HLA in healthy donors. The PCR used 60 Vbeta and 13 Jbeta primers. Clones were sequenced by immunoSEQ multiplex PCR, and TCRdb holds only the in-frame ones, with some missing. The table counts about 74,000 clones; 7.5% to 8% lies in the top ten. Per the germline V gene, CDR1 is LNHDA and CDR2 is SQIVND (reference sequence). This CDR3 has 13 amino acids. Trimming took 6 bases from V and 11 from J, leaving 19 bases between them. The sample was PBMCs. The chain couples TRBV19 to TRBJ1-1, with D hard to call. The sequence came from a female donor in good health and CMV-seropositive. In DNA, the CDR3 is TGTGCCAGTAGACCCACACTAGCTCCGGGGGCTTTCTTT. It specifies CASRPTLAPGAFF.